This T cell receptor beta chain originates from a study of cytomegalovirus exposure and HLA in healthy donors. Study overall: An earlier analysis identified 120 million or so unique TCR beta sequences in approximately 190 million T cells. Findings and limits, study-wide: It was taken for granted in presence/absence analyses that sequencing depth across donors was roughly uniform.

All donors participated as healthy donors of bone marrow. The germline V and J ends were trimmed by 4 bases and 1 base, with 8 bases remaining between them. The germline gives CDR1 SGHRS, CDR2 YFSETQ. CDR3 length: 13 residues. With regard to this clone: Its antigen is undetermined.

This PCR relied on a set of 60 Vbeta primers and 13 Jbeta primers. Sequencing used immunoSEQ multiplex PCR; TCRdb keeps in-frame clones, though not all of them. The sample table sets out about 160,000 clones. The sequenced material came from PBMCs. The clonotype was recovered from an older woman in good health and CMV-seronegative. This sequence joins TRBV5-1 and TRBJ2-5, with unresolved D. CDR3 amino acids: CASSRESQETQYF. CDR3 nucleotides: TGCGCCAGCAGCCGTGAGTCCCAAGAGACCCAGTACTTC.